The 30 T cell receptor beta chains below all came from one sample that was sequenced in a study of T cell repertoires in cytomegalovirus infection (dated by TCRdb to between 2017 and 2020). This specimen's treatment or condition label, interpreted: in vitro stimulation with specific CMV peptide epitopes to enrich CMV-specific T cells. The reads were generated on an Illumina HiSeq 1500. TCRdb handled the public reads itself, with Q25 trimming in fastp and clone calling in MiXCR, and kept productive beta chains. Records with the same CDR3 protein are collapsed into one entry carrying the most frequent genes and DNA. This sample lists fewer than 1,000,000 distinct CDR3 sequences; around 32% were detected once. Together, the top ten hold around an eighth of the sample. These receptors' antigens are unknown. This specimen consisted of cultured CD8+ T cells from PBMCs, obtained from culture after CMV antigen stimulation. These receptors came from a human donor in good health (CMV status not recorded). Some clones in this sample may be carry-over from other donors' samples.

This chain links TRBV20-1 with TRBJ2-2; 7 bases align to TRBD1. V shed 6 bases and J 1 base; nucleotides not matched to a gene: 2. The CDR3 runs to 13 residues. The germline CDR1 and CDR2 sequences are DFQATT and SNEGSKA (reference sequence). DNA of the CDR3: TGCAGTGCCTGGGACAGGAACACCGGGGAGCTGTTTTTT. It codes for CSAWDRNTGELFF.

The genes are TRBV7-6 and TRBJ1-3; TRBD1 might be the D (5 bases). This CDR3 is 17 amino acids long. With 5 bases removed from V and 0 bases from J, the gap between germline ends came to 17 bases. Germline loops: CDR1 SGHVS, CDR2 FNYEAQ. The CDR3 sequence is CASSPSPGGLSGNTIYF. CDR3 bases: TGTGCCAGCAGCCCTTCCCCCGGGGGTCTCTCTGGAAACACCATATATTTT.

Many counts were recorded for this clonotype. The J gene is TRBJ1-5, the V gene TRBV6-1, with D possibly TRBD1 on 6 matching bases. The germline V and J ends were trimmed by 5 bases and 7 bases, with 12 bases remaining between them. CDR1 is MNHNS and CDR2 is SASEGT in the germline V gene. The CDR3 loop spans 13 amino acids. CDR3 loop: CASSPGAGQPQHF. Written as DNA, the CDR3 is TGTGCCAGCAGTCCAGGGGCTGGACAGCCCCAGCATTTT.

The chain uses TRBV20-1 and TRBJ2-5; D is tentatively TRBD1 or TRBD2 (6 bases each). This CDR3 is 18 amino acids long. V lost 0 bases, J lost 0 bases, and 20 bases lay in between. In germline, CDR1 is DFQATT, CDR2 SNEGSKA (reference sequence). The CDR3 loop is CSARDLVSGASYQETQYF. CDR3 nucleotides: TGCAGTGCTAGAGATCTCGTTTCGGGGGCCTCGTACCAAGAGACCCAGTACTTC.

This clonotype was seen many times. The chain is built from TRBV7-8 and TRBJ1-2, with 8 bases aligning to TRBD1. This CDR3 has 15 amino acids. The V segment lost 2 bases and the J segment 3 bases; nucleotides outside the gene matches: 5. Germline V gene data show CDR1 as SGHVS and CDR2 as FQNEAQ. CDR3 residues: CASSLTTGVDYGYTF. The CDR3 DNA reads as TGTGCCAGCAGCTTAACGACAGGGGTTGACTATGGCTACACCTTC.

The V gene is TRBV20-1, the J gene TRBJ2-3; possibly TRBD1 for D (6 bases). V was clipped by 0 bases and J by 0 bases, with 13 bases between them. This CDR3 is 16 amino acids long. Germline loops: CDR1 DFQATT, CDR2 SNEGSKA (reference sequence). This CDR3 reads CSARDWGQPSTDTQYF. The DNA for the CDR3 is TGCAGTGCTAGAGATTGGGGGCAGCCTAGCACAGATACGCAGTATTTT.

This clonotype was observed a handful of times. The chain recombines TRBV19 with TRBJ2-7; no firm D call. CDR1 and CDR2 from the germline V gene are LNHDA and SQIVND (reference sequence). The V gene lost 1 base and the J gene lost 1 base, with 5 bases spanning the gap. CDR3 length: 13 amino acids. CDR3 amino acids: CASSIALSYEQYF. The CDR3 nucleotides are TGTGCCAGTAGTATAGCCCTTTCCTACGAGCAGTACTTC.

J is TRBJ1-4 and V is TRBV7-9; D remains ambiguous. The CDR3 is 15 residues long. The ends were cut back, 4 bases at V and 5 bases at J, with 14 bases in the middle. Germline V gene lookup returns CDR1 SEHNR and CDR2 FQNEAQ (reference sequence). Here the CDR3 DNA reads TGTGCCAGCAGCTCAAAACTGATGAGGAATGAAAAACTGTTTTTT. Translated, it gives CASSSKLMRNEKLFF.

In this sample, this clonotype turned up a few times. This sequence joins TRBV7-9 and TRBJ1-1; 7 nucleotides match TRBD1. This CDR3 is 14 amino acids long. Germline V gene lookup returns CDR1 SEHNR and CDR2 FQNEAQ (reference sequence). The junction had 4 bases not matched to a gene; V was cut back by 3 bases and J by 3 bases. In DNA, the CDR3 is TGTGCCAGCAGCTTTGACAGGGTTTACACTGAAGCTTTCTTT. Amino acid sequence: CASSFDRVYTEAFF.

The V and J genes are TRBV12-3 or TRBV12-4 and TRBJ2-7, with TRBD1 identical over 9 bases. Germline trimming cut 7 bases from V and 2 bases from J; bases unmatched to any gene: 6. This CDR3 has 14 amino acids. Here the CDR3 DNA reads TGTGCCAGCACCCGGACAGGGGCCGCCTACGAGCAGTACTTC. Translated, it gives CASTRTGAAYEQYF.

This clonotype appeared a few times. The CDR3 region is CASSLALGHEQFF. The CDR3 bases are TGTGCCAGCAGCTTAGCGCTGGGCCATGAGCAGTTCTTC. The V call is TRBV7-6, the J call TRBJ2-1; no reliable D call. V was cut by 0 bases and J by 8 bases, with 8 bases left in between. Germline values: CDR1 SGHVS, CDR2 FNYEAQ. The length of the CDR3 is 13 residues.

Only a few counts were recorded for this clonotype. The chain combines TRBV2 with TRBJ1-6; D gene unclear. The germline V gene encodes CDR1 SNHLY and CDR2 FYNNEI. The CDR3 extends over 15 amino acids. Trimming took 4 bases from V and 10 from J, leaving 17 bases between them. CDR3 in amino acids: CASSVRGVGQSPLHF. CDR3 nucleotides: TGTGCCAGCAGTGTCCGTGGAGTGGGTCAATCACCCCTCCACTTT.

The genes are TRBV6-1 and TRBJ2-7, with TRBD2 matching over 10 bases. J gave up 4 bases and V 4 bases, and 7 bases lay outside the gene matches. Germline V gives CDR1 MNHNS, CDR2 SASEGT. The CDR3 runs to 15 residues. This chain's CDR3 is CASSVGASGGYEQYV. In DNA form, the CDR3 reads TGTGCCAGCAGTGTCGGGGCTAGCGGGGGTTACGAGCAGTACGTC.

V gene TRBV6-2 or TRBV6-3 combines with J gene TRBJ2-1, with D maybe TRBD1 (6 bases). Trimming took off 0 bases at V and 1 base at J, with 31 bases between the two ends. CDR1 and CDR2 (germline): MNHEY, SVGEGT. The CDR3 consists of 23 residues. The CDR3 reads CASSYSKVGKTGMTGESYNEQFF. CDR3 nucleotide sequence: TGTGCCAGCAGTTACTCGAAAGTTGGAAAAACAGGGATGACCGGGGAGTCCTACAATGAGCAGTTCTTC.

This chain uses TRBV4-3 with TRBJ1-4, with D perhaps matching TRBD1 (5 bases). CDR1 is LGHNA, CDR2 YSLEER, per germline. The V end lost 5 bases, the J end lost 1 base, and 11 bases lay between the germline ends. The length of the CDR3 is 15 residues. DNA of the CDR3: TGCGCCAGCAGCGCCCGGGACCGAACTAATGAAAAACTGTTTTTT. It codes for CASSARDRTNEKLFF.

This clonotype has only a few counts. The chain carries TRBV19 and TRBJ1-2; D is uncertain. V lost 5 bases and J lost 4, with 17 bases in between. This CDR3 has 15 residues. Per germline, CDR1 LNHDA and CDR2 SQIVND (reference sequence). This chain's CDR3 is CASSRPRTRSYGYTF. For the CDR3, the DNA is TGTGCCAGTAGTCGCCCCCGGACCAGGAGCTATGGCTACACCTTC.

The chain carries TRBV24-1 and TRBJ2-2, with D uncertain. Germline V gene sequence: CDR1 KGHDR, CDR2 SFDVKD. CDR3 length: 12 residues. Trimming shortened V by 1 base and J by 6 bases, and 2 bases separated the two germline ends. CDR3 sequence (DNA): TGTGCCACCAGTGATTTCGCCGGGGAGCTGTTTTTT. The encoded protein is CATSDFAGELFF.

This clonotype appeared a few times. The chain couples TRBV5-1 to TRBJ2-4; 8 bases are shared with TRBD1. After removal of 2 bases from V and 3 bases from J, the junction contained 4 bases not matched to a gene. Germline CDR1 is SGHRS and CDR2 is YFSETQ. The CDR3 runs 15 residues. CDR3 protein: CASSFRTGIKNIQYF. The CDR3 coding sequence is TGCGCCAGCAGCTTTAGGACAGGGATCAAAAACATTCAGTACTTC.

The chain uses TRBV6-5 and TRBJ2-1, with 7 bases aligning to TRBD1. After removal of 2 bases from V and 4 bases from J, the junction contained 8 bases not matched to a gene. Germline lookup yields CDR1 MNHEY and CDR2 SVGAGI. CDR3 length: 16 amino acids. The chain's CDR3 is CASSYDLVDRYNEQFF. The CDR3 bases are TGTGCCAGCAGTTACGACCTTGTGGACAGGTACAATGAGCAGTTCTTC.

To note about this clonotype: The junction does not match germline at one end; this may be a read error. This rearrangement joins TRBV7-8 to TRBJ1-2; 11 bases fit TRBD1. In germline, CDR1 is SGHVS, CDR2 FQNEAQ. The CDR3 is 14 residues long. The CDR3 is CVSSQGQGAEGYTF. DNA for the CDR3: TGTGTCAGCAGCCAAGGACAGGGGGCCGAAGGCTACACCTTC. The variable domain in full, completed from reference TRBV7-8 and TRBJ1-2, reads GAGVSQSPRYKVAKRGQDVALRCDPISGHVSLFWYQQALGQGPEFLTYFQNEAQLDKSGLPSDRFFAERPEGSVSTLKIQRTQQEDSAVYLCVSSQGQGAEGYTFGSGTRLTVV.

The chain has TRBV12-3 or TRBV12-4 and TRBJ2-3; 7 nucleotides line up with TRBD2. The CDR3 is 15 amino acids. Unmatched junction bases numbered 10, after V lost 7 bases and J lost 3 bases. In DNA form, the CDR3 reads TGTGCCAGCATAATGGGTAGCGGGCTTACAGATACGCAGTATTTT. This codes for CASIMGSGLTDTQYF.

The chain joins TRBV6-5 to TRBJ1-3; 7 positions match TRBD1. CDR3 length: 14 amino acids. Per the germline V gene, CDR1 is MNHEY and CDR2 is SVGAGI. Unmatched junction bases numbered 0, after V lost 0 bases and J lost 4 bases. The CDR3 here is CASSYSTGGNTIYF. The DNA for the CDR3 is TGTGCCAGCAGTTACTCGACAGGGGGAAACACCATATATTTT.

This chain links TRBV27 with TRBJ1-2; D is unclear. The CDR3 runs to 16 residues. CDR1 is MNHEY, CDR2 SMNVEV, per germline (reference sequence). The V and J ends lost 3 bases and 4 bases respectively, with 18 bases between them. CDR3 amino acids: CASSFAQNAVGYGYTF. The CDR3 DNA sequence: TGTGCCAGCAGTTTTGCGCAGAACGCTGTGGGCTATGGCTACACCTTC.

The rearrangement uses TRBV7-2 and TRBJ2-3; 7 bases are a match to TRBD1. The CDR3 loop spans 15 amino acids. Trimming at V came to 3 bases and at J to 0 bases, leaving 3 bases not matched to a gene. Germline V gene sequence: CDR1 SGHTA, CDR2 FQGNSA. The CDR3 nucleotides are TGTGCCAGCAGCTTCGTGGACAGGAGCACAGATACGCAGTATTTT. Amino acids: CASSFVDRSTDTQYF.

This clonotype has just a few counts. The chain links TRBV7-9 to TRBJ2-2; D not certain. With 5 bases removed from V and 15 bases from J, the gap between germline ends came to 16 bases. CDR3 length: 12 amino acids. Germline V lookup: CDR1 SEHNR, CDR2 FQNEAQ (reference sequence). The CDR3 bases are TGTGCCAGCAGCCTGGACCGCCGATCGGTGTTTTTT. As protein: CASSLDRRSVFF.

The V gene is TRBV29-1, the J gene TRBJ2-5, with D uncertain. Germline values: CDR1 SQVTM, CDR2 ANQGSEA. This CDR3 region has 13 residues. V was trimmed by 3 bases and J by 2 bases, leaving 10 bases between them. The CDR3: CSVDFGSQETQYF. The CDR3 DNA reads as TGCAGCGTTGACTTTGGCTCGCAAGAGACCCAGTACTTC.

The table lists this clonotype with many counts. The J gene is TRBJ2-1, the V gene TRBV7-3, with a possible D match to TRBD1 (6 bases). V was trimmed by 4 bases and J by 10 bases, leaving 11 bases between them. The CDR3 spans 12 residues. Germline V lookup: CDR1 SGHTA, CDR2 FQGTGA. The CDR3 DNA reads TGTGCCAGCAGCTCAGGGACATTAGAGCAGTTCTTC. Its translation is CASSSGTLEQFF.

This clonotype has only a few counts. V and J are TRBV5-4 and TRBJ1-6, with D possibly being TRBD1 (5 bases). From germline, CDR1 is SGHNT and CDR2 YYREEE (reference sequence). V was shortened by 4 bases and J by 5 bases, with 16 bases between the two germline ends. The CDR3 loop spans 16 amino acids. CDR3 sequence: CASSRWGIRDNSPLHF. The CDR3 DNA reads as TGTGCCAGCAGCCGGTGGGGGATCCGTGATAATTCACCCCTCCACTTT.

This clonotype was found many times. J is TRBJ2-2 and V is TRBV4-1, with D possibly matching TRBD2 (7 bases). V was cut by 1 base and J by 5 bases, with 14 bases left in between. The CDR3 runs to 16 residues. The germline V gene encodes CDR1 MGHRA and CDR2 YSYEKL. CDR3 sequence (DNA): TGCGCCAGCAGCCAAGGACGGGGGGCGGGAACCGGGGAGCTGTTTTTT. It encodes CASSQGRGAGTGELFF.

CDR3 in amino acids: CATRRGLGYEQYF. The CDR3 nucleotides are TGTGCCACCCGTAGGGGGTTGGGTTACGAGCAGTACTTC. V is TRBV27 and J is TRBJ2-7, with TRBD1 as a possible D gene (6 bases). Germline loops: CDR1 MNHEY, CDR2 SMNVEV (reference sequence). Between the trimmed V and J ends, which lost 10 bases and 4 bases, there was a span of 17 bases. The CDR3 extends over 13 amino acids.